The 30 T cell receptor beta chains below come from one sample, sequenced in a study of cytomegalovirus exposure and HLA in healthy donors. PCR was performed using 60 Vbeta and 13 Jbeta primers. Data came from immunoSEQ multiplex PCR; TCRdb stores just in-frame clones and leaves some out. The table lists more than 100,000 clones, about 83% of them singletons. Sequencing was done on a sample of PBMCs. The receptors come from a woman aged 35 to 49 in good health and CMV-seropositive.

The J gene is TRBJ2-7, the V gene TRBV7-2, with TRBD2 identical over 13 bases. The ends lost 4 bases at V and 7 bases at J; junction bases unmatched: 13. The CDR3 is 17 amino acids. Germline V gene data show CDR1 as SGHTA and CDR2 as FQGNSA. The CDR3: CASSSTRTSGRGGEQYF. CDR3 coding DNA: TGTGCCAGCAGCTCCACACGAACTAGCGGGAGGGGAGGAGAGCAGTACTTC.

The chain links TRBV18 to TRBJ1-5; D is undetermined. V lost 1 base and J 3 bases, leaving 4 bases between the germline ends. The germline gives CDR1 KGHSH, CDR2 LQKENI. This CDR3 region has 13 residues. The CDR3 DNA sequence: TGTGCCAGCTCACCACAGCACAATCAGCCCCAGCATTTT. Protein sequence: CASSPQHNQPQHF.

The chain links TRBV19 to TRBJ2-1; 8 bases match TRBD2. Per the germline V gene, CDR1 is LNHDA and CDR2 is SQIVND (reference sequence). CDR3 size: 18 residues. The trim removed 5 bases at V and 4 bases at J, leaving 16 bases unmatched. As DNA, the CDR3 is TGTGCCAGTAGTCCGATACTCGGGGGGTCTAGCGGGTACAATGAGCAGTTCTTC. This translates into CASSPILGGSSGYNEQFF.

The chain joins TRBV15 to TRBJ2-4, with D possibly TRBD1 on 5 matching bases. The germline CDR1 and CDR2 sequences are LNHNV and YYDKDF (reference sequence). The V and J ends lost 0 bases and 6 bases respectively, with 24 bases between them. The length of the CDR3 is 19 residues. The CDR3 region is CATSRDPMTVVRSGNIQYF. CDR3 coding DNA: TGTGCCACCAGCAGAGATCCAATGACAGTCGTCCGCTCCGGAAACATTCAGTACTTC.

This clone was counted only a few times. The rearrangement uses TRBV11-1 and TRBJ1-1; D uncertain. Germline values: CDR1 SGHAT, CDR2 FQDESV (reference sequence). V was pared by 7 bases and J by 3 bases, with 9 bases between. This CDR3 has 12 residues. CDR3 region: CASTGWDTEAFF. The CDR3 DNA sequence: TGTGCCAGCACGGGGTGGGACACTGAAGCTTTCTTT.

Here the CDR3 reads CASRQTGGYGTEAFF. CDR3 DNA: TGTGCCAGTAGACAGACAGGGGGCTATGGGACTGAAGCTTTCTTT. The J gene is TRBJ1-1, the V gene TRBV19; 10 bases match TRBD1. Trimming cost V 6 bases and J 5 bases; bases outside gene matches: 9. Germline V lookup: CDR1 LNHDA, CDR2 SQIVND (reference sequence). The CDR3 loop spans 15 amino acids.

About this clone: At one boundary the junction diverges from the germline segment, which might be a read error. V is TRBV7-7 and J is TRBJ2-5; tentatively, D is TRBD1 (7 bases). CDR3 length: 13 amino acids. Germline lookup yields CDR1 SSHAT and CDR2 FNYEAQ (reference sequence). The CDR3 is CASSRGTEETQYF. The CDR3 nucleotides read TGTGCTAGCAGTCGCGGGACAGAAGAGACCCAGTACTTC.

The chain couples TRBV5-1 to TRBJ2-5; 7 nucleotides match TRBD2. The CDR3 has 13 residues. Germline assignment: CDR1 SGHRS and CDR2 YFSETQ. With 0 bases clipped from V and 5 bases from J, the junction kept 1 base outside the gene matches. DNA of the CDR3: TGCGCCAGCAGCTTGGCCGGGAGGGAGACCCAGTACTTC. It is translated as CASSLAGRETQYF.

The chain recombines TRBV4-1 with TRBJ2-7; D remains ambiguous. V lost 0 bases and J lost 0, with 12 bases in between. This CDR3 contains 16 residues. Per the germline V gene, CDR1 is MGHRA and CDR2 is YSYEKL. The DNA of the CDR3 is TGCGCCAGCAGCCAAGATTTCAGGCCAAGCTCCTACGAGCAGTACTTC. Amino acids: CASSQDFRPSSYEQYF.

The chain is built from TRBV5-1 and TRBJ1-3; tentatively, D is TRBD1 (5 bases). This CDR3 has 17 residues. Germline loops: CDR1 SGHRS, CDR2 YFSETQ. Trimming left V 0 bases short and J 0 bases short, with 13 bases between. CDR3 region: CASSLGQQVSSGNTIYF. DNA for the CDR3: TGCGCCAGCAGCTTGGGGCAACAGGTTTCCTCTGGAAACACCATATATTTT.

This chain connects TRBV25-1 to TRBJ2-6; no clear D. The CDR3 runs to 18 residues. Per germline, CDR1 MGHDK and CDR2 SYGVNS. V lost 5 bases and J 0 bases, leaving 17 bases between the germline ends. In DNA form, the CDR3 reads TGTGCCAGCAGTCCCCCTCCTGGGCAATACTCTGGGGCCAACGTCCTGACTTTC. Translating gives CASSPPPGQYSGANVLTF. The variable domain in full, completed from reference TRBV25-1 and TRBJ2-6, reads EADIYQTPRYLVIGTGKKITLECSQTMGHDKMYWYQQDPGMELHLIHYSYGVNSTEKGDLSSESTVSRIRTEHFPLTLESARPSHTSQYLCASSPPPGQYSGANVLTFGAGSRLTVL.

V usage is TRBV7-2 and J usage is TRBJ1-5, with D hard to call. The CDR3 extends over 14 amino acids. Germline V gene lookup returns CDR1 SGHTA and CDR2 FQGNSA. Trimming took off 1 base at V and 4 bases at J, with 8 bases between the two ends. This CDR3 is CASSLGGENQPQHF. DNA of the CDR3: TGTGCCAGCAGCTTAGGAGGCGAAAATCAGCCCCAGCATTTT.

DNA for the CDR3: TGTGCCAGCAGCTTAGTTCTTTCAGGATCGGAAGCTTTCTTT. It translates to CASSLVLSGSEAFF. The V and J genes are TRBV11-2 and TRBJ1-1, with D unresolved. The CDR3 loop spans 14 amino acids. In germline, CDR1 is SGHAT, CDR2 FQNNGV. Trimming left V 1 base short and J 8 bases short, with 14 bases between. The full variable domain, its missing parts supplied by reference TRBV11-2 and TRBJ1-1, is EAGVAQSPRYKIIEKRQSVAFWCNPISGHATLYWYQQILGQGPKLLIQFQNNGVVDDSQLPKDRFSAERLKGVDSTLKIQPAKLEDSAVYLCASSLVLSGSEAFFGQGTRLTVV.

The CDR3 is CASSLGQALYEQYF. The DNA of the CDR3 is TGTGCCAGCAGCTTGGGACAGGCACTCTACGAGCAGTACTTC. The chain is built from TRBV5-6 and TRBJ2-7; weak D call: TRBD1 (6 bases). This CDR3 is 14 amino acids long. CDR1 is SGHDT and CDR2 is YYEEEE in the germline V gene. The V end lost 0 bases, the J end lost 3 bases, and 10 bases lay between the germline ends. Complete variable domain (other parts from reference TRBV5-6 and TRBJ2-7): DAGVTQSPTHLIKTRGQQVTLRCSPKSGHDTVSWYQQALGQGPQFIFQYYEEEERQRGNFPDRFSGHQFPNYSSELNVNALLLGDSALYLCASSLGQALYEQYFGPGTRLTVT.

The chain carries TRBV27 and TRBJ1-1; D perhaps matches TRBD1 (6 bases). The CDR3 loop spans 22 amino acids. Trimming removed 6 bases at V and 0 bases at J, with 35 bases between. Germline V gives CDR1 MNHEY, CDR2 SMNVEV (reference sequence). In DNA, the CDR3 is TGTGCCAGCAGAACGATCGGGGACCGGGCTGACCTACGGGGGGCTATGAACACTGAAGCTTTCTTT. Amino acids: CASRTIGDRADLRGAMNTEAFF.

This clone was detected once. The chain uses TRBV27 and TRBJ1-1; D is ambiguous. V was pared by 1 base and J by 6 bases, with 12 bases between. The germline V gene encodes CDR1 MNHEY and CDR2 SMNVEV (reference sequence). This CDR3 spans 14 amino acids. Here the CDR3 DNA reads TGTGCCAGCAGTTTATGGGAGTCGGGTGCTGAAGCTTTCTTT. This encodes CASSLWESGAEAFF.

This clone appeared once. J is TRBJ2-7 and V is TRBV7-9; TRBD2 aligns across 13 bases. The CDR3 totals 15 residues. Germline assignment: CDR1 SEHNR and CDR2 FQNEAQ (reference sequence). V shed 1 base, J shed 7 bases, and the junction held 4 bases outside the gene matches. CDR3 region: CASSLGLAGGWEQYF. CDR3 in DNA: TGTGCCAGCAGCTTAGGACTAGCGGGGGGTTGGGAGCAGTACTTC.

There are a few counts of this clone. The chain joins TRBV6-1 to TRBJ2-7, with 7 bases fitting TRBD2. The CDR3 contains 13 residues. Germline V lookup: CDR1 MNHNS, CDR2 SASEGT. Unmatched junction bases numbered 12, after V lost 6 bases and J lost 10 bases. In DNA, the CDR3 is TGTGCCAGCAGAGATAGCGGGTCCCCAAGCCAGTACTTC. Its translation is CASRDSGSPSQYF.

CDR3 DNA sequence: TGTGCCAGCAGCTTAGGACTGGTCTCTGGAAACACCATATATTTT. It encodes CASSLGLVSGNTIYF. The rearrangement joins TRBV7-2 to TRBJ1-3; D is uncertain. Germline CDR1 SGHTA, CDR2 FQGNSA. Trimming cost V 1 base and J 0 bases, with 7 bases left between them. The CDR3 sequence is 15 residues long. Supplemented by reference TRBV7-2 and TRBJ1-3, the full variable domain reads GAGVSQSPSNKVTEKGKDVELRCDPISGHTALYWYRQSLGQGLEFLIYFQGNSAPDKSGLPSDRFSAERTGGSVSTLTIQRTQQEDSAVYLCASSLGLVSGNTIYFGEGSWLTVV.

The CDR3 loop reads CASSSSPDRHEQFF. The CDR3 DNA follows: TGTGCCAGCAGTTCATCTCCTGACAGGCATGAGCAGTTCTTC. The V call is TRBV6-5, the J call TRBJ2-1; the D gene is possibly TRBD1 (6 bases). From germline, CDR1 is MNHEY and CDR2 SVGAGI. V lost 4 bases and J lost 8, with 15 bases in between. The CDR3 totals 14 residues.

J is TRBJ2-1 and V is TRBV19; 12 positions agree with TRBD2. V lost 5 bases and J lost 2; bases outside the gene matches: 1. The CDR3 loop spans 15 amino acids. The germline V gene has CDR1 LNHDA and CDR2 SQIVND (reference sequence). The CDR3 loop reads CASSWTSGAYNEQFF. For the CDR3, the DNA is TGTGCCAGTAGTTGGACTAGCGGGGCCTACAATGAGCAGTTCTTC.

This clone was counted a few times. The V and J genes are TRBV27 and TRBJ2-3; 8 bases are shared with TRBD2. This CDR3 has 18 residues. Germline trimming cut 0 bases from V and 0 bases from J; bases unmatched to any gene: 8. Germline V gives CDR1 MNHEY, CDR2 SMNVEV (reference sequence). The CDR3 here is CASSLSLNSGDSTDTQYF. In DNA, the CDR3 is TGTGCCAGCAGTTTATCCCTGAATAGCGGGGATAGCACAGATACGCAGTATTTT.

V gene TRBV29-1 combines with J gene TRBJ2-1, with 8 bases fitting TRBD2. This CDR3 has 13 amino acids. With 3 bases clipped from V and 7 bases from J, the junction kept 5 bases outside the gene matches. Germline assignment: CDR1 SQVTM and CDR2 ANQGSEA. The CDR3, as DNA: TGCAGCGTTGATGGCGGGGGGCGGAATGAGCAGTTCTTC. Translating it yields CSVDGGGRNEQFF.

The chain links TRBV9 to TRBJ2-1; the match to TRBD1 covers 9 bases. V dropped 3 bases and J dropped 6; count of bases not matched to a gene: 10. Germline V gives CDR1 SGDLS, CDR2 YYNGEE. This CDR3 contains 16 residues. The CDR3 bases are TGTGCCAGCAGCGACGCAAGACAGGGGGACCCCAATGAGCAGTTCTTC. Its protein is CASSDARQGDPNEQFF.

This clone was picked up one time. J is TRBJ1-5 and V is TRBV4-1; 9 bases map to TRBD1. CDR1 and CDR2 (germline): MGHRA, YSYEKL. The CDR3 spans 17 residues. After removal of 1 base from V and 2 bases from J, the junction contained 6 bases not matched to a gene. CDR3 protein: CASSQGGDRVGNQPQHF. The CDR3 bases are TGCGCCAGCAGCCAAGGGGGGGACAGGGTGGGCAATCAGCCCCAGCATTTT.

In its sample, this clone was seen once. One junction end does not reproduce the germline sequence, and a read error may be involved. V is TRBV7-7 and J is TRBJ2-5, with TRBD1 as a possible D gene (6 bases). CDR1 is SSHAT, CDR2 FNYEAQ, per germline (reference sequence). The CDR3 totals 15 residues. As DNA, the CDR3 is TGTGCTAGCAGCTCTACCGCCGGGCCTTCAGGGGTCCAGTACTTC. Protein product: CASSSTAGPSGVQYF.

This sequence joins TRBV9 and TRBJ1-1, with D perhaps TRBD1 (5 bases). Trimming shortened V by 2 bases and J by 0 bases, and 14 bases separated the two germline ends. The CDR3 totals 16 residues. CDR1 and CDR2 (germline): SGDLS, YYNGEE. The chain's CDR3 is CASSVGAGKMNTEAFF. CDR3 DNA: TGTGCCAGCAGCGTTGGGGCGGGGAAGATGAACACTGAAGCTTTCTTT.

V and J are TRBV18 and TRBJ2-3; no reliable D call. The ends were cut back, 3 bases at V and 6 bases at J, with 10 bases in the middle. The CDR3 sequence is 13 residues long. CDR1 KGHSH and CDR2 LQKENI come from the germline V gene. The DNA for the CDR3 is TGTGCCAGCTCACCGACGACAATTGATACGCAGTATTTT. Encoded protein: CASSPTTIDTQYF.

V gene TRBV5-1 combines with J gene TRBJ1-2, with 9 positions matching TRBD1. CDR3 length: 15 residues. With V trimmed by 2 bases and J by 8 bases, 10 bases remained unmatched. Germline V lookup: CDR1 SGHRS, CDR2 YFSETQ. CDR3 nucleotides: TGCGCCAGCAGCTTAGGGACAGGGAGCGATGAAGGCTACACCTTC. It yields the protein CASSLGTGSDEGYTF.

The J gene is TRBJ2-3, the V gene TRBV6-4; possibly TRBD2 for D (7 bases). The length of the CDR3 is 14 residues. V lost 5 bases and J lost 3, with 12 bases in between. Germline V gene lookup returns CDR1 MRHNA and CDR2 SNTAGT. CDR3 loop: CASSRKGGTDTQYF. Written as DNA, the CDR3 is TGTGCCAGCAGTCGGAAGGGGGGGACAGATACGCAGTATTTT.